This T cell receptor beta chain came from a study of T cell responses to AZD1222 COVID-19 vaccine. Points from the study as a whole: Unmutated variant regions are reportedly targeted by nearly half of spike-specific TCRs. The donor cohort was predominantly white British with a female majority, and clonal diversity may have been underestimated. Spike regions recognized by vaccine-associated CD4 TCRs spanned the protein, led by 160-218 and 743-854.

CDR3 length: 14 amino acids. V gave up 5 bases and J gave up 4 bases; unmatched junction bases: 7. Germline CDR1 SGDLS, CDR2 YYNGEE. As to this clone: Its specificity is not known.

The assay was immunoSEQ multiplex PCR, and TCRdb's table has in-frame clones only and misses some. The sample has under 95,000 clones; roughly 89% are singletons. V usage is TRBV9 and J usage is TRBJ1-2; TRBD1 aligns across 8 bases. The receptor was derived from an adult in good health. Sample: peripheral blood, taken on day 0 of AZD1222 vaccination. The CDR3, as DNA: TGTGCCAGCAGTAACAGGGGGGGTTCCTATGGCTACACCTTC. Translated: CASSNRGGSYGYTF.